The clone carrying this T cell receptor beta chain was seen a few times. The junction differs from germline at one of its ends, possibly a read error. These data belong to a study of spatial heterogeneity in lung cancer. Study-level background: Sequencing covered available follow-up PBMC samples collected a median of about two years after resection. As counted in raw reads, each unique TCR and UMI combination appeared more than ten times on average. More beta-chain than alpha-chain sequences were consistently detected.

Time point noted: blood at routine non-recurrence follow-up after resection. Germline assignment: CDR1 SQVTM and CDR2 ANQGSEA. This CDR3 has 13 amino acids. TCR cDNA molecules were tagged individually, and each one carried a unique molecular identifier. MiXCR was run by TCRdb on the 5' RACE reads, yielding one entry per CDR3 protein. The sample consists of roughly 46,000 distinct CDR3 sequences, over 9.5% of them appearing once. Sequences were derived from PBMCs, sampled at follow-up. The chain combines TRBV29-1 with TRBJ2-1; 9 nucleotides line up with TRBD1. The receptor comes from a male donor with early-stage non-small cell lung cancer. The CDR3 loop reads CSVEYRGLYEHFF. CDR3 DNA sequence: TGCAGCGTTGAGTACAGGGGGCTCTATGAGCATTTCTTC.